Shown below are 7 T cell receptor beta chains from a single sample sequenced in a study of tissue T cells after allogeneic stem cell transplantation. Sample time point: mouse harvest day 7 after allogeneic transplant. The graft held 10^6 splenic CD5+ T cells and 10^7 T-cell-depleted bone marrow cells. Produced via immunoSEQ multiplex PCR; TCRdb's table is partial and in-frame only. The sample includes 4,000 to 5,000 clones, approximately 60% of them seen just once. The material sequenced was spleen. These TCRs come from a female BALB/c mouse given C57BL/6 T cells with graft-versus-host disease after an allogeneic hematopoietic cell transplant.

A remark on this clone: The germline and genes are mouse ones. The CDR3 end lies 1 residue beyond the end of the read and is filled in from the germline J gene. The chain is built from TRBV29 and TRBJ2-1; TRBD2 matches at 10 bases. Germline loops: CDR1 MSHET, CDR2 SYDVDS. This CDR3 has 13 residues. V was pared by 6 bases and J by 7 bases, with 3 bases of the junction left unmatched. The sequenced CDR3 bases are TGTGCTAGCAGGGACTGGGGGCGGGCTGAGCAGTTC. Protein: CASRDWGRAEQF. The entire CDR3 protein reads CASRDWGRAEQFF.

This clone was observed a single time. Gene labels here are mouse ones. The read falls 1 residue short of the CDR3 end, and the missing part is taken from the germline J gene. The J gene is TRBJ2-3, the V gene TRBV23; the D call of TRBD1 is as the table states it, not checked on the DNA. CDR3 length: 15 residues. Germline CDR1 is KGHTA and CDR2 is FQNQQP. This chain's CDR3 is CSSSQTRGGAETLYF. The DNA read from the CDR3 is TGCTCCAGCAGTCAAACCAGGGGAGGTGCAGAAACGCTGTAT.

Regarding this clone: The genes and germline here are from mouse. The CDR3 goes on 1 residue after the read ends, and that part is filled in from the germline J gene. This chain links TRBV20 with TRBJ2-7; 8 nucleotides match TRBD2. The CDR3 runs to 13 residues. CDR1 and CDR2 from the germline V gene are GFQATS and STVNSAI. Trimming cost V 0 bases and J 7 bases; bases outside gene matches: 5. CDR3 region: CGARDWGEGEQYF. CDR3 bases read: TGTGGTGCTAGGGACTGGGGGGAAGGAGAACAGTAC.

Notes on this clone: The genes are named according to mouse. The observed sequence ends 1 residue before the CDR3 terminus, with the missing tail filled in from the germline J gene. The chain links TRBV13-3 to TRBJ1-1, with D perhaps matching TRBD1 (5 bases). The CDR3 has 13 residues. CDR1 NNHDY and CDR2 SYVADS come from the germline V gene. Trimming pared 4 bases from V and 3 bases from J, leaving 10 bases between. CDR3 residues: CASSPQGYTEVFF. CDR3 bases read: TGTGCCAGCAGTCCTCAGGGATACACAGAAGTCTTC.

A note on this clone: The gene symbols are mouse symbols. Incomplete CDR3 DNA: TGTGCTAGCAGTTTAAGGACTGGGGGGGCGCGGGGCCAAGACACCCAGTAC. This gives the protein CASSLRTGGARGQDTQY. In full, the CDR3 reads CASSLRTGGARGQDTQYF. The chain couples TRBV29 to TRBJ2-5; 13 positions match TRBD2. Read data end 1 residue before the CDR3 end; the end is taken from the germline J gene. Germline CDR1 is MSHET and CDR2 is SYDVDS. CDR3 size: 18 residues. V lost 2 bases and J lost 2; bases outside the gene matches: 7.

Note on this clone: These gene names are mouse names. The read terminates 1 residue before the CDR3 end, so the remaining end is supplied by the germline J gene. V gene TRBV13-1 combines with J gene TRBJ1-5; 7 positions match TRBD1. This CDR3 is 16 amino acids long. Germline values: CDR1 NSHNY, CDR2 SYGAGN. The V segment lost 2 bases and the J segment 1 base; nucleotides outside the gene matches: 6. The sequenced part of the CDR3 DNA is TGTGCCAGCAGTGAGACCGGGACAGAGAACAACCAGGCTCCGCTT. This sequence encodes CASSETGTENNQAPL. The CDR3 in its entirety is CASSETGTENNQAPLF.

This clone turned up a few times. Genes here carry mouse names. The DNA ends 1 residue before the CDR3 does, and the rest of the CDR3 is filled in from the germline J gene. The chain recombines TRBV26 with TRBJ1-2, with D possibly matching TRBD1 (5 bases). V shed 6 bases and J shed 0 bases, with 8 bases lying between them. The CDR3 is made up of 13 amino acids. Germline V gives CDR1 KGHPV, CDR2 FQNQEV (reference sequence). Partial CDR3 DNA: TGTGCCAGCAGGAGGACAACAAACTCCGACTACACC. It encodes CASRRTTNSDYT. The full CDR3 protein reads CASRRTTNSDYTF.